What follows are 9 T cell receptor beta chains derived from one specimen sequenced in a study of CD8 T cells in ankylosing spondylitis. Antigens of these TCRs are unknown. TCRdb re-called the 5' RACE reads through MiXCR, storing one row per CDR3 protein. The table includes approximately 440,000 distinct CDR3 sequences, roughly 15% detected once. General study findings and limits: Among TCR beta sequences, a motif of 7 to 9 highly homologous variants appeared characteristic of ankylosing spondylitis blood.

The sequenced material came from blood, either unsorted or a sorted T cell fraction (not recorded which). The receptors come from a male donor with ankylosing spondylitis.

In this sample, this clonotype turned up many times. The chain is built from TRBV12-3 or TRBV12-4 and TRBJ2-7; perhaps TRBD1 as D (5 bases). This CDR3 is 15 amino acids long. V lost 2 bases, J lost 6 bases, and 17 bases lay in between. The CDR3 region has the DNA TGTGCCAGCAGTTTAACAGAGGCCGCAGGGCTCGAGCAGTACTTC. Translating it yields CASSLTEAAGLEQYF.

This clonotype came up a few times. Relative to the germline gene, one junction end is altered; a read error may explain this. This rearrangement joins TRBV2 to TRBJ2-1; unclear D gene. CDR1 SNHLY and CDR2 FYNNEI come from the germline V gene. This CDR3 has 11 amino acids. The CDR3 DNA is TGTGCCAGCAGTTCAAAGGCCATTGTTCACTTC. Amino acids: CASSSKAIVHF. The full variable domain, in which reference TRBV2 and TRBJ2-1 provide the parts outside the CDR3, is EPEVTQTPSHQVTQMGQEVILRCVPISNHLYFYWYRQILGQKVEFLVSFYNNEISEKSEIFDDQFSVERPDGSNFTLKIRSTKLEDSAMYFCASSSKAIVHFGPGTRLTVL.

Only a few counts were recorded for this clonotype. V usage is TRBV4-1 and J usage is TRBJ2-2; unclear D gene. The CDR3 spans 15 residues. Germline CDR1 reads MGHRA; CDR2 reads YSYEKL. Deletions cut 1 base from V and 6 bases from J, with 12 bases between. The CDR3: CASSQVGDFSGELFF. CDR3 nucleotides: TGCGCCAGCAGCCAAGTGGGCGATTTCTCCGGGGAGCTGTTTTTT.

This clonotype was recorded many times. The chain links TRBV20-1 to TRBJ1-5; 8 bases map to TRBD1. This CDR3 has 14 residues. Per germline, CDR1 DFQATT and CDR2 SNEGSKA (reference sequence). The CDR3: CSATERTGSQPQHF. CDR3 bases: TGCAGCGCCACCGAGAGGACAGGGAGCCAGCCCCAGCATTTT.

This clonotype was counted a few times. The chain links TRBV10-3 to TRBJ1-6, with 7 bases matching TRBD1. The ends lost 4 bases at V and 10 bases at J; junction bases unmatched: 10. This CDR3 spans 15 amino acids. Germline loops: CDR1 ENHRY, CDR2 SYGVKD. As DNA, the CDR3 is TGTGCCATCAGTGCAACCGGGACAGTCCAATCACCCCTCCACTTT. Protein: CAISATGTVQSPLHF.

The J gene is TRBJ1-1, the V gene TRBV20-1; TRBD1 is a possible D gene (5 bases). This CDR3 has 16 residues. Deletions cut 6 bases from V and 6 bases from J, with 26 bases between. Germline loops: CDR1 DFQATT, CDR2 SNEGSKA (reference sequence). The CDR3 coding sequence is TGCAGTGCAAGTAACATTAGGGGCGGAGGTTGGTCTGAAGCTTTCTTT. It yields the protein CSASNIRGGGWSEAFF.

This clonotype occurred a few times. The chain carries TRBV18 and TRBJ2-6; D is ambiguous. Trimming pared 1 base from V and 2 bases from J, leaving 6 bases between. The CDR3 has 15 amino acids. Germline assignment: CDR1 KGHSH and CDR2 LQKENI. This CDR3 is CASSPQGTGANVLTF. The CDR3 DNA follows: TGTGCCAGCTCACCACAGGGTACTGGGGCCAACGTCCTGACTTTC. Complete variable domain (other parts from reference TRBV18 and TRBJ2-6): NAGVMQNPRHLVRRRGQEARLRCSPMKGHSHVYWYRQLPEEGLKFMVYLQKENIIDESGMPKERFSAEFPKEGPSILRIQQVVRGDSAAYFCASSPQGTGANVLTFGAGSRLTVL.

This clonotype occurred a few times. The chain recombines TRBV20-1 with TRBJ2-1; D uncertain. Trimming pared 0 bases from V and 3 bases from J, leaving 6 bases between. This CDR3 has 13 residues. Germline V CDR1 and CDR2: DFQATT, SNEGSKA (reference sequence). As DNA, the CDR3 is TGCAGTGCTAGAGATGTCCGCTACAATGAGCAGTTCTTC. This translates into CSARDVRYNEQFF.

The rearrangement links TRBV6-1 to TRBJ2-2; no firm D call. The CDR3 totals 13 residues. V was shortened by 6 bases and J by 4 bases, with 9 bases between the two germline ends. Per the germline V gene, CDR1 is MNHNS and CDR2 is SASEGT. CDR3 sequence reads: CASRFGPTGELFF. The CDR3 coding sequence is TGTGCCAGCAGATTTGGGCCCACCGGGGAGCTGTTTTTT.